This T cell receptor beta chain came from a study of shared clonotypes between healthy human individuals (dated by TCRdb to between 2020 and 2021). At the level of the whole study: A couple of women and three men aged 18 to 49 years were included in the cohort. For each donor, CD4 naive and CD4 memory were each given three plates, CD8 naive was given two plates, and CD8 memory was given one plate. Between about 0.85 and 9.5 billion PBMCs per donor were obtained by leukapheresis. To estimate repertoire size and how much clonotypes are shared between individuals, the study performed deep sequencing of blood TCR repertoires from five healthy adults. Different laboratories and diverse techniques were used to prepare libraries and sequence TCR repertoires, to increase sequencing depth and limit assay-specific biases.

CDR1 and CDR2, per the germline V gene, are MDHEN and SYDVKM. There are 12 amino acids in the CDR3, from cysteine to phenylalanine inclusive. Only the CDR3 DNA stays, 36 bases, in frame from base 1. The germline ends are 13 bases apart after V is trimmed by 7 bases and J by 9 bases. Of note for this clone: Its antigen specificity is not known. Per-base qualities were not stored, and no clone one base away is much larger.

Study-level results and caveats: Naive subsets generally had larger estimated clonotype richness than memory subsets did. Pairwise subsampling indicated that sequencing depth was expected to affect the degree of clonotype sharing among donors. Incomplete sequencing was indicated by rarefaction of sorted-subset datasets, despite the large sequencing depth. The genetic and exposure-history diversity represented was limited by the small number of donors. Compared with non-shared clonotypes, clonotypes shared by all four sorted-subset donors had higher generation probabilities. About 4.5% of naive CD4, 3.5% of naive CD8, approximately 2.2% of memory CD4, and about 0.4% of memory CD8 clonotypes were shared across four donors. Only blood was sampled, and tissue TCR repertoires likely differ from those in blood.

TCR CDR3 regions were amplified from genomic DNA by multiplex PCR using the deep immunoSEQ assay. Extracted genomic DNA from each cell subset was spread evenly across all wells of several immunoSEQ 96-well plates, with each plate serving as a replicate. For sorted subsets, each replicate PCR was loaded with 200 ng genomic DNA, equivalent to 25,000 to 35,000 T cell genomes. Purified libraries were measured with a Qubit 3.0 fluorometer, size-checked on a Bioanalyzer 2100, and measured again with the KAPA Library Quantification kit. A separate single-read 150-cycle Illumina NextSeq 550 flow cell was used to sequence each immunoSEQ 96-well plate. For the original study's pipeline: Because the immunoSEQ output included only junctional sequences and no quality scores, the filtering could not be the same as the filtering used for full-length reads. Sequences were annotated with PyIR, a Python wrapper for IgBLAST v1.9, using IMGT germline references to assign V/J genes and CDR3. Any read was removed if the V/J assignment was weak (E-value above 1e-6), the CDR3 was missing, or the read contained stop codons, out-of-frame junctions, or ambiguous translated residues. V3J clonotypes were defined as sequences sharing an identical inferred V gene, J gene, and CDR3 amino acid sequence. To compute the percentage overlap between repertoires, the number of shared unique clonotypes was divided by the size of the smaller repertoire. Three approaches were used to assess repertoire richness: RTK rarefaction, the Chao1 estimator, and Recon v2.1 estimates of unobserved clonotypes. Generation probabilities for all TCRbeta clonotypes obtained by the gDNA method from a handful of donors were computed using OLGA. Here the immuneACCESS table is served through TCRdb, limited to in-frame sequences with V and J called. Missing clones are a known gap in these copies; in checked studies unresolved V genes cover under half, and the rest lacks a known reason. V, J and clone size were drawn from that table, and D and trimming were deduced from the DNA. This sample comprises 780,000 or so clones, 55% to 75% of them detected only once. Under 2% of the sample rests with the top ten.

Healthy HIV-negative adults with no recently reported acute infections or vaccinations were included as donors. All donors were Caucasian adults living in Nashville, Tennessee, USA. Magnetic negative selection was used to enrich CD4+ T cells, after which naive cells were positively selected on CD45RA and the negative fraction became the memory subset. Blood was obtained by leukapheresis, after which PBMCs were separated by Ficoll-Histopaque density gradient centrifugation and cryopreserved in liquid nitrogen vapor phase. Purity and quantity of every magnetically sorted T cell population were checked by analytical flow cytometry. Each sorted fraction had its genomic DNA isolated and then quantified by UV absorbance on a Nanodrop 2000c.

The sample consisted of memory CD4+ T cells sorted from blood. The cell subset or site label corresponds to: CD45RA-negative fraction. This clonotype was sampled from a woman aged 30 to 39 in good health. This chain joins TRBV28 to TRBJ2-1; no D segment can be confidently identified. The CDR3 amino acid sequence is: CASKKRLGEQFF. The nucleotides are TGTGCCAGCAAGAAGAGGCTAGGTGAGCAGTTCTTC. The full variable domain, completed from the reference TRBV28 and TRBJ2-1 proteins outside the CDR3, reads DVKVTQSSRYLVKRTGEKVFLECVQDMDHENMFWYRQDPGLGLRLIYFSYDVKMKEKGDIPEGYSVSREKKERFSLILESASTNQTSMYLCASKKRLGEQFFGPGTRLTVL.